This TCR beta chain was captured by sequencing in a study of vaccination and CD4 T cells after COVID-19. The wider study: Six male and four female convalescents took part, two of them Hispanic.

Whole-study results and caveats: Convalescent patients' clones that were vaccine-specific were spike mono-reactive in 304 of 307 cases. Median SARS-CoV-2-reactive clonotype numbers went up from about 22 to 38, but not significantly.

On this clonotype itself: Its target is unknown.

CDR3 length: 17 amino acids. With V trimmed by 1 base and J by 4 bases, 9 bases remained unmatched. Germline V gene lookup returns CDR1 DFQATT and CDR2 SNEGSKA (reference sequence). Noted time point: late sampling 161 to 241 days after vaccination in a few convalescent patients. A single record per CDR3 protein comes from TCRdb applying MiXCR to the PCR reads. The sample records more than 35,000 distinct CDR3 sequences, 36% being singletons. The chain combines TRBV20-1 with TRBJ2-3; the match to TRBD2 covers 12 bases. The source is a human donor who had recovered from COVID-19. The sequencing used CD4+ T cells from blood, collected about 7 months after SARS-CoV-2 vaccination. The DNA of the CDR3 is TGCAGTGCTAGAGTCGGTCTAGCGGGAGGGCCGGCAGATACGCAGTATTTT. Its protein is CSARVGLAGGPADTQYF.